This T cell receptor beta chain stems from a study of CD8+ T cells in alopecia areata (dated by TCRdb to 2016 to 2019). Some background on the complete study: The treated patients, all with moderate-to-severe alopecia areata, were enrolled in an open-label pilot trial of oral tofacitinib given at 5 to 10 mg twice daily. Scalp clonality was compared across normal scalp (n=4), patchy alopecia areata scalp (n=8), and alopecia totalis/universalis scalp (n=8). RNA came from the PAXgene miRNA kit for fixed scalp, the miRNeasy kit for PBMCs, and the RNeasy kit for mouse skin. TCRbeta CDR3 regions were amplified by immunoSEQ multiplex PCR with 35 Vbeta forward and 13 Jbeta reverse primers. To study T cell clonal expansion in alopecia areata, the researchers applied high-throughput TCRbeta sequencing to both the C3H/HeJ mouse model and human patients. Tofacitinib was administered for 6 to 18 months, and 6 months of follow-up off drug were then conducted to assess delayed response and recurrence. Scalp tissue and sorted CD4+ and CD8+ peripheral blood T cells from patchy and totalis/universalis alopecia areata patients and from healthy controls were covered by human TCRbeta sequencing. Biopsies were taken from tofacitinib-treated patients at baseline and at 4 and 24 weeks of treatment, and a later scalp biopsy was taken in several of the tofacitinib-treated patients. What the research found in general, with its limitations: Unlike mouse skin, where gammadelta T cells dominate, normal human skin contains resident alphabeta T cells that get sequenced too, which complicates analysis of the scalp TCR repertoire. Shared TCR sequences between patients were less evident than in mice, which may be partly attributable to HLA diversity in the patient population. Higher clonality and more expanded CD8+ clones were observed in lesional scalp than in normal scalp, particularly in alopecia totalis/universalis, a finding suggestive of antigenic drive.

Taken from cysteine to phenylalanine, the CDR3 has 14 residues. Just the 42-base CDR3 DNA is kept, in frame starting at base 1. For CDR1 and CDR2, the germline V gene lists SGDLS and YYNGEE. V and J are truncated by 3 bases and 5 bases respectively, leaving an intervening sequence of 12 bases. Explained via the paper, the time point label denotes: baseline before oral tofacitinib. Lesional scalp punch biopsies and peripheral blood were collected from alopecia areata patients. PBMCs were separated by density centrifugation and stained for CD3, CD4 and CD8, after which CD4+ and CD8+ T cells were sorted on a FACSAria. Libraries were prepared through the immunoSEQ multiplex PCR assay. For TCR sequencing, RNA was extracted from every sample and reverse transcribed into cDNA to serve as template. SuperScript III was used for first-strand cDNA synthesis, primed with a 2:1 mix of oligo-dT and random hexamers. A synthetic immune receptor repertoire was used to gauge amplification bias, and whatever bias remained was removed computationally. Regarding the original processing steps: Raw reads were preprocessed to remove errors, and CDR3 was defined by IMGT conventions from the conserved cysteine to phenylalanine. Clonality was computed by normalizing Shannon entropy by log2 of the number of productive unique TCRs and subtracting the result from 1. Whether each scalp clone was CD4 or CD8 was inferred by checking scalp TCRbeta sequences against the CD4 and CD8 repertoires from sorted blood. TCRdb obtained this table from immuneACCESS and retained in-frame rearrangements with V and J assigned. These tables miss some clones; where compared with another copy, unresolved V genes account for less than half of the shortfall, and the remainder is unexplained. That table supplies the V and J calls and clone size; D and trimming were determined from the DNA. This sample holds some 200,000 clones; 50% to 60% were observed only once. The ten largest make up under 15% of the sample.

As for this clone: Its recognized antigen is unknown. Base-call qualities are not available, and no considerably larger clone is one nucleotide away.

The TCR sequence derives from a human donor with alopecia areata. Sequenced material: CD4+ T cells sorted from blood, taken at week 0. The sequence joins TRBV9 to TRBJ1-5, with TRBD1 as a weak D call on 6 bases. This receptor carries the CDR3 CASSAGTRYQPQHF. The nucleotide sequence is given as TGTGCCAGCAGCGCAGGGACACGGTATCAGCCCCAGCATTTT.